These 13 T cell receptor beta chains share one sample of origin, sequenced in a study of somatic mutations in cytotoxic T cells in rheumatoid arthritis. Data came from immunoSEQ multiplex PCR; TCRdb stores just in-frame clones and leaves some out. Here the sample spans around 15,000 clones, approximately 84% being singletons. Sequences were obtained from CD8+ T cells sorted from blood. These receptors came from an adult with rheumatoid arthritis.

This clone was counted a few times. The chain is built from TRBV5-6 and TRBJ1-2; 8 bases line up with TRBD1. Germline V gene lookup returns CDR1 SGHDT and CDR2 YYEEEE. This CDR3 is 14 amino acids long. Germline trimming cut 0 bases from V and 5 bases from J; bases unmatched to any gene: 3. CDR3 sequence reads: CASSLAGTGYGYTF. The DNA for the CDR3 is TGTGCCAGCAGCTTGGCCGGGACAGGATATGGCTACACCTTC.

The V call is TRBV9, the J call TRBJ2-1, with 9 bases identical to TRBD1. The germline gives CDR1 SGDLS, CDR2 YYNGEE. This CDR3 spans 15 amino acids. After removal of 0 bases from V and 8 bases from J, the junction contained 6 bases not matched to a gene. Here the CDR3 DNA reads TGTGCCAGCAGCGTAGCTAACAGGGGGCTCGATGAGCAGTTCTTC. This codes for CASSVANRGLDEQFF.

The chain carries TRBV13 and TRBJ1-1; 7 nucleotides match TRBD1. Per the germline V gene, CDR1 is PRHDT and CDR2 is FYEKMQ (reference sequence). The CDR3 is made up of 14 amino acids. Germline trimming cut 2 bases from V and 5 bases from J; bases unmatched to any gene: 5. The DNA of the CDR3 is TGTGCCAGCAGCTTACCAGGGGGGGATACTGAAGCTTTCTTT. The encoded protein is CASSLPGGDTEAFF.

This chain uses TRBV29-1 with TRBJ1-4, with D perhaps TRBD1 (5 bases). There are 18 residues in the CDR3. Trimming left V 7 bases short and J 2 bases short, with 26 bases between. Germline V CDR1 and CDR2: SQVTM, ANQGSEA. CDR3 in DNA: TGCAGCGCGGGCGGGACGGGTTCCGGAATACCCACTAATGAAAAACTGTTTTTT. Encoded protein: CSAGGTGSGIPTNEKLFF.

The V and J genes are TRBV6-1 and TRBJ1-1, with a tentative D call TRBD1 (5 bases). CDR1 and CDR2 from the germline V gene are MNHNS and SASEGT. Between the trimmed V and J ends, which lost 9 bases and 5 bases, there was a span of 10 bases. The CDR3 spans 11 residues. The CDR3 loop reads CASGGETEAFF. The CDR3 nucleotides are TGTGCCAGTGGGGGGGAAACTGAAGCTTTCTTT.

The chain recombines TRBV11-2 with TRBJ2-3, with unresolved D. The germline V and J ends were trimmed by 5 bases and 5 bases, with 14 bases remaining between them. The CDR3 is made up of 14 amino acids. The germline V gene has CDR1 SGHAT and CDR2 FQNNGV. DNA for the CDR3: TGTGCCAGCAGCCCAGCGTCTGGAGTAGATACGCAGTATTTT. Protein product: CASSPASGVDTQYF.

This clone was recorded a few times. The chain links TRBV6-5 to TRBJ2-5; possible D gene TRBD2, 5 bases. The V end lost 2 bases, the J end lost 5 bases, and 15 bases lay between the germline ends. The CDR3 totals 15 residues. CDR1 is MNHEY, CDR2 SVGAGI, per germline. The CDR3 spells CASSYRTLSGETQYF. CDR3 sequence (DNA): TGTGCCAGCAGTTACCGTACCCTATCGGGGGAGACCCAGTACTTC.

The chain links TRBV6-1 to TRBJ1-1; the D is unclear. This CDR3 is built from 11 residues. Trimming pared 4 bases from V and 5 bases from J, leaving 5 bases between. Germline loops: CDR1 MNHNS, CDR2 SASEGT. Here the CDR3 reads CASSVGTEAFF. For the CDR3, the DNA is TGTGCCAGCAGTGTCGGGACTGAAGCTTTCTTT.

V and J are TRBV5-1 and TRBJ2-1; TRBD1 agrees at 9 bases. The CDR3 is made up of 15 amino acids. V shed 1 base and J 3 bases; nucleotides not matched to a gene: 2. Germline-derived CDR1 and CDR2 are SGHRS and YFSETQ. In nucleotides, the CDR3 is TGCGCCAGCAGCTTGAGGACAGGGGTCTACAATGAGCAGTTCTTC. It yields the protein CASSLRTGVYNEQFF.

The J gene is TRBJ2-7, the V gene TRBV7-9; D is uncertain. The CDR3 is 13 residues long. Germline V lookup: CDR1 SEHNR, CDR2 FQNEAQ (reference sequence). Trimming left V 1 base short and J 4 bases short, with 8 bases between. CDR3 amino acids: CASSLDNKYEQYF. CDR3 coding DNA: TGTGCCAGCAGCTTAGATAACAAATACGAGCAGTACTTC.

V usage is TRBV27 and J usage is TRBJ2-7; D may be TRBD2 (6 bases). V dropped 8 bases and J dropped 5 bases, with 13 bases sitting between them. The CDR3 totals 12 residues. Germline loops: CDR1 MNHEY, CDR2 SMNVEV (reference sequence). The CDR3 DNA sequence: TGTGCCAGCGCGGTGGGCGGGAACGAGCAGTACTTC. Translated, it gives CASAVGGNEQYF.

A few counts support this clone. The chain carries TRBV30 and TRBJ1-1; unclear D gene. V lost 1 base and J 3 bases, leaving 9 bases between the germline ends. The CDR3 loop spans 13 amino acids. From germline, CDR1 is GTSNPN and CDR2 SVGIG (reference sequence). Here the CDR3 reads CAWSDGRYTEAFF. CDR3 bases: TGTGCCTGGAGTGATGGGCGGTACACTGAAGCTTTCTTT.

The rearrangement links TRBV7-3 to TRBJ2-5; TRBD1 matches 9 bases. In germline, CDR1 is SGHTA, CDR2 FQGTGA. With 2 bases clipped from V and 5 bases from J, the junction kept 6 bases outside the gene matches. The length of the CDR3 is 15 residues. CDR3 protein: CASSLLGQGLETQYF. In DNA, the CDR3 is TGTGCCAGCAGCTTACTAGGACAGGGGTTGGAGACCCAGTACTTC.